This T cell receptor (beta chain) was recovered during a study of blood T cell repertoires in COVID-19. About the study: The study drew acute and convalescent COVID-19 samples from the United States, Italy and Spain. T cells, B-cell-depleted T cells, or PBMCs supplied cDNA or gDNA.

As originally analysed: Reference gene primer amplification in the assay estimated nucleated cell counts. Some clones are missing from TCRdb's copy, which holds only in-frame ones; the method was immunoSEQ multiplex PCR. Clone size and the V and J calls come from that table; the DNA yielded D and trimming. The sample has 110,000 or so clones; around 90% are singletons. Trimming pared 7 bases from V and 6 bases from J, leaving 15 bases between. The CDR3 contains 13 residues. The V gene's germline CDR1 is SEHNR and CDR2 FQNEAQ (reference sequence). Material: peripheral blood. This TCR was sampled from a woman in her forties or fifties with acute or convalescent COVID-19. The chain employs TRBV7-9 and TRBJ1-2, with no clear D. CDR3 loop: CASTLTGYNGYTF. The CDR3 DNA sequence: TGTGCCAGCACTTTAACGGGGTACAATGGCTACACCTTC.